The clone carrying this T cell receptor beta chain was detected a few times. The antigen remains unidentified. These data come from a study of T cells after yellow fever vaccination. Study information: Any fraction with a low cell number was prepared using SMART-Seq v4 Ultra Low Input. Study-level results: Most primary-vaccination clones recurred post-booster (just under 98% CD4, about 87% CD8). Researchers report a weaker secondary response that nonetheless peaked faster, day 5 versus 15.

The CDR3 is 14 amino acids. In germline, CDR1 is SQVTM, CDR2 ANQGSEA. V lost 6 bases, J lost 6 bases, and 9 bases stayed unmatched. TCRdb called the 5' RACE reads again in MiXCR, with one record for every CDR3 protein. The data show 150,000 to 200,000 distinct CDR3 sequences, with around 9.7% seen just once and around 40% held by the top ten. The material sequenced was CD8+ T cells sorted from PBMCs, taken 45 days after the yellow fever booster vaccination. This receptor was identified in a man between 18 and 35 years old who received the YFV17D yellow fever vaccine. V is TRBV29-1 and J is TRBJ2-5; 11 positions agree with TRBD1. CDR3 protein: CSVEGQGDFKTQYF. The CDR3 DNA is TGCAGCGTGGAGGGACAGGGGGATTTTAAGACCCAGTACTTC.